What follows describes a single TCR beta chain. Mismatch with germline at one junction end may stem from a read error. Germline assignment: CDR1 MDHEN and CDR2 SYDVKM. The length of the CDR3 is 12 residues. The lymph nodes were axillary draining lymph nodes from breast cancer patients. TCRdb ran MiXCR on the multiplex PCR reads and lists one entry per CDR3 protein. The table records approximately 130,000 distinct CDR3 sequences, roughly 20% of them present only once. The data were obtained in a study of breast tumors, draining lymph nodes, adjacent tissues. The receptor was derived from a female donor with breast cancer. Some clones in this sample may be carry-over from other donors' samples. Sequenced input: axillary lymph node tissue. The V call is TRBV28, the J call TRBJ2-7, with 7 bases aligning to TRBD2. The CDR3 loop is CATRGDSYGQYF. The CDR3 DNA reads as TGTGCCACCCGGGGGGATTCCTACGGGCAGTACTTC.